This passage covers 3 T cell receptor beta chains from one sample sequenced in a study of PD-1 blockade in classical Hodgkin lymphoma. Profiling relied on immunoSEQ multiplex PCR, and the TCRdb table lists in-frame clones only, not all of them. The sample contains roughly 81,000 clones, approximately 91% of which appear only once. Exposure to brentuximab vedotin varied, and each patient had relapsed following autologous stem cell transplantation. The sequencing used peripheral blood mononuclear cells (PBMCs), collected before the second cycle of nivolumab. Receptor source: a human donor with classical Hodgkin lymphoma.

This rearrangement joins TRBV5-1 to TRBJ2-2; 7 bases map to TRBD2. Germline V CDR1 and CDR2: SGHRS, YFSETQ. The CDR3 consists of 15 residues. V shed 0 bases and J 7 bases; nucleotides not matched to a gene: 6. As DNA, the CDR3 is TGCGCCAGCAGCTTGGGACTAGCTTCGCGCGGGGAGCTGTTTTTT. This sequence encodes CASSLGLASRGELFF. Full variable domain (rest looked up from reference TRBV5-1 and TRBJ2-2): KAGVTQTPRYLIKTRGQQVTLSCSPISGHRSVSWYQQTPGQGLQFLFEYFSETQRNKGNFPGRFSGRQFSNSRSEMNVSTLELGDSALYLCASSLGLASRGELFFGEGSRLTVL.

This clone has just one count. This chain uses TRBV27 with TRBJ2-7, with 9 nucleotides matching TRBD1. The CDR3 runs 15 residues. The germline V gene has CDR1 MNHEY and CDR2 SMNVEV (reference sequence). V trimming: 6 bases; J trimming: 1 base; junction bases outside the gene matches: 7. The CDR3: CASSIAGQGSYEQYF. CDR3 DNA: TGTGCCAGCAGCATTGCCGGACAGGGGTCCTACGAGCAGTACTTC.

The CDR3 DNA reads TGCAGCGTAAGATCTCAGGGGGCCTCTGGAAACACCATATATTTT. Translating it yields CSVRSQGASGNTIYF. The chain uses TRBV29-1 and TRBJ1-3; 8 bases are a match to TRBD1. CDR3 length equals 15 residues. CDR1 is SQVTM and CDR2 is ANQGSEA in the germline V gene. Unmatched junction bases numbered 7, after V lost 6 bases and J lost 0 bases.